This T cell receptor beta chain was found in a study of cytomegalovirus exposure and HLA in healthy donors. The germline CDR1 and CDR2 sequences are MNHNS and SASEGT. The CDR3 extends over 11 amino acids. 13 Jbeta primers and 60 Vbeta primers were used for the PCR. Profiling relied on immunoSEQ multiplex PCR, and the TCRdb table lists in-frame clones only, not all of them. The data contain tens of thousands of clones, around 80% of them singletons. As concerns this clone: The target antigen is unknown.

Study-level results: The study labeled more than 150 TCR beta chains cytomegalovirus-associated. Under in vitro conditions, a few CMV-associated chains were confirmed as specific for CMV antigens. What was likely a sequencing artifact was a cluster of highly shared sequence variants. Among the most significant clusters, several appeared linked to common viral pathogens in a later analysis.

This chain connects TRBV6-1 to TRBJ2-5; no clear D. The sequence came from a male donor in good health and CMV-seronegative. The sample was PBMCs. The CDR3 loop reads CGVQRPETQYF. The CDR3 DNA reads TGTGGCGTTCAACGCCCAGAGACCCAGTACTTC.